This T cell receptor beta chain stems from a study of T-cell reconstitution after alpha-beta-depleted transplantation in children. Unique molecular identifiers were incorporated into the prepared TCRbeta library. MiXCR, applied by TCRdb to the PCR reads, yields one record per CDR3 protein. The sample lists approximately 82,000 distinct CDR3 sequences, 18% occurring once. V lost 5 bases and J 6 bases, leaving 16 bases between the germline ends. The CDR3 runs 14 residues. Germline lookup yields CDR1 SEHNR and CDR2 FQNEAQ (reference sequence). This clonotype showed up just a few times. The source was PBMCs, mostly from graft donor cells, collected 360 days after TCRalphabeta/CD19-depleted stem cell transplant. The J gene is TRBJ1-1, the V gene TRBV7-9, with no clear D. The TCR was taken from a male patient aged 2 to 9 who had a stem cell transplant for acute lymphoblastic leukemia, so the T cells may come from the graft donor. Here the CDR3 reads CASSPRTVKAEAFF. DNA of the CDR3: TGTGCCAGCAGCCCCCGGACGGTGAAGGCTGAAGCTTTCTTT. The variable domain in full, with the rest retrieved from reference TRBV7-9 and TRBJ1-1, is DTGVSQNPRHKITKRGQNVTFRCDPISEHNRLYWYRQTLGQGPEFLTYFQNEAQLEKSRLLSDRFSAERPKGSFSTLEIQRTEQGDSAMYLCASSPRTVKAEAFFGQGTRLTVV.